Below are 14 T cell receptor beta chains sequenced from a single sample in a study of blood T cell repertoires in COVID-19. The method was immunoSEQ multiplex PCR; TCRdb's version includes in-frame clones alone and lacks a portion of them. The sample records about 270,000 clones, 85% being singletons. Sequencing input: peripheral blood. These receptor sequences come from a human donor in a cohort sampled during active COVID-19.

The rearrangement uses TRBV4-2 and TRBJ1-4; perhaps TRBD1 as D (6 bases). The CDR3 is 18 amino acids. Germline V gene data show CDR1 as LGHNA and CDR2 as YNFKEQ. The germline V and J ends were trimmed by 1 base and 8 bases, with 23 bases remaining between them. CDR3 sequence (DNA): TGTGCCAGCAGCCAAGCCGGGCTGAACCCGGGACAAACCGAAAAACTGTTTTTT. As protein: CASSQAGLNPGQTEKLFF.

This chain uses TRBV30 with TRBJ2-1; 12 nucleotides align to TRBD2. Germline V gene data show CDR1 as GTSNPN and CDR2 as SVGIG (reference sequence). The CDR3 is 13 residues long. With V trimmed by 6 bases and J by 6 bases, 3 bases remained unmatched. Written as DNA, the CDR3 is TGTGCCTGTAGACTAGCGGGAGTCAATGAGCAGTTCTTC. This translates into CACRLAGVNEQFF.

The chain is built from TRBV6-5 and TRBJ2-1; 10 bases fit TRBD2. Germline values: CDR1 MNHEY, CDR2 SVGAGI. The CDR3 runs 15 residues. V lost 6 bases and J lost 5; bases outside the gene matches: 7. The CDR3 reads CASRLILAGNNEQFF. In DNA, the CDR3 is TGTGCCAGCAGATTAATACTAGCGGGGAACAATGAGCAGTTCTTC.

The chain combines TRBV28 with TRBJ1-3; D not resolved. Germline CDR1 reads MDHEN; CDR2 reads SYDVKM. V was cut by 5 bases and J by 0 bases, with 17 bases left in between. The CDR3 has 17 residues. Written as DNA, the CDR3 is TGTGCCAGCAGTCCTTTCGCGGTGGCCATCTCTGGAAACACCATATATTTT. Protein sequence: CASSPFAVAISGNTIYF. Together with reference TRBV28 and TRBJ1-3, the CDR3 gives the full variable domain: DVKVTQSSRYLVKRTGEKVFLECVQDMDHENMFWYRQDPGLGLRLIYFSYDVKMKEKGDIPEGYSVSREKKERFSLILESASTNQTSMYLCASSPFAVAISGNTIYFGEGSWLTVV.

The rearrangement joins TRBV4-3 to TRBJ2-3; possibly TRBD2 for D (5 bases). The CDR3 sequence is 16 residues long. Trimming removed 0 bases at V and 3 bases at J, with 13 bases between. Germline CDR1 and CDR2: LGHNA and YSLEER. As DNA, the CDR3 is TGCGCCAGCAGCCAAGAAACGGGATTTCAGACAGATACGCAGTATTTT. Translated: CASSQETGFQTDTQYF.

The chain is built from TRBV11-3 and TRBJ2-2; 8 bases line up with TRBD1. Trimming removed 6 bases from V and 1 base from J; junction bases left unmatched: 4. This CDR3 is built from 15 residues. Per germline, CDR1 SGHNT and CDR2 YENEEA. The CDR3 loop reads CASRIGTGNTGELFF. The CDR3 coding sequence is TGTGCCAGCAGAATCGGGACAGGGAACACCGGGGAGCTGTTTTTT.

DNA of the CDR3: TGCAGCGTTGTCTTAGGGGGAAACATTCAGTACTTC. Its protein product is CSVVLGGNIQYF. This rearrangement joins TRBV29-1 to TRBJ2-4, with TRBD1 as a possible D gene (6 bases). The CDR3 runs to 12 residues. Germline CDR1 SQVTM, CDR2 ANQGSEA. V lost 4 bases to trimming and J lost 6 bases, with 10 bases between them.

This clone was seen more than once but under ten times. This chain links TRBV30 with TRBJ1-2, with D hard to call. The germline gives CDR1 GTSNPN, CDR2 SVGIG (reference sequence). Trimming stripped 2 bases from V and 7 bases from J, with 14 bases between. This CDR3 spans 13 amino acids. DNA of the CDR3: TGTGCCTGGAGTCGAATTCTTAGTGGTGGCTACACCTTC. This translates into CAWSRILSGGYTF. Complete variable domain (other parts from reference TRBV30 and TRBJ1-2): SQTIHQWPATLVQPVGSPLSLECTVEGTSNPNLYWYRQAAGRGLQLLFYSVGIGQISSEVPQNLSASRPQDRQFILSSKKLLLSDSGFYLCAWSRILSGGYTFGSGTRLTVV.

To note about this clone: Since a much larger clone is just one base distant, this may be a read error. The chain uses TRBV28 and TRBJ1-2; D not certain. The CDR3 loop spans 14 amino acids. CDR1 and CDR2 (germline): MDHEN, SYDVKM. The CDR3 loop reads CTSSFISTDNGYTF. The CDR3 coding sequence is TGTACCAGCAGTTTCATCTCAACAGATAATGGCTACACCTTC.

This chain joins TRBV7-2 and TRBJ2-7; D might be TRBD2 (5 bases). Trimming stripped 3 bases from V and 2 bases from J, with 8 bases between. The CDR3 is made up of 13 amino acids. The germline gives CDR1 SGHTA, CDR2 FQGNSA. CDR3 in DNA: TGTGCCAGCAGCTTCGGGGTTACCTACGAGCAGTACTTC. The encoded protein is CASSFGVTYEQYF.

This clone was counted once. The V and J genes are TRBV7-2 and TRBJ2-3, with TRBD1 as a possible D gene (6 bases). Germline CDR1 SGHTA, CDR2 FQGNSA. The CDR3 runs 13 residues. V was pared by 1 base and J by 4 bases, with 6 bases between. The CDR3 region has the DNA TGTGCCAGCAGCTTAGGGGGGCCAGATACGCAGTATTTT. Translation gives CASSLGGPDTQYF.

V and J are TRBV19 and TRBJ1-5; D ambiguous. The V end lost 5 bases, the J end lost 2 bases, and 7 bases lay between the germline ends. This CDR3 has 13 amino acids. The germline gives CDR1 LNHDA, CDR2 SQIVND (reference sequence). In DNA form, the CDR3 reads TGTGCCAGTAGTGTATATCGCAATCAGCCCCAGCATTTT. Protein: CASSVYRNQPQHF. The full variable domain, in which reference TRBV19 and TRBJ1-5 provide the parts outside the CDR3, is DGGITQSPKYLFRKEGQNVTLSCEQNLNHDAMYWYRQDPGQGLRLIYYSQIVNDFQKGDIAEGYSVSREKKESFPLTVTSAQKNPTAFYLCASSVYRNQPQHFGDGTRLSIL.

The V and J genes are TRBV19 and TRBJ1-3; D uncertain. Trimming took off 10 bases at V and 0 bases at J, with 7 bases between the two ends. The germline gives CDR1 LNHDA, CDR2 SQIVND (reference sequence). The length of the CDR3 is 12 residues. The CDR3 DNA follows: TGTGCCACCATGAGCTCTGGAAACACCATATATTTT. Translation: CATMSSGNTIYF.

The chain carries TRBV5-8 and TRBJ2-7, with TRBD1 identical over 8 bases. V shed 4 bases, J shed 3 bases, and the junction held 9 bases outside the gene matches. In germline, CDR1 is SGHTS, CDR2 YDEGEE. The CDR3 totals 15 residues. CDR3 sequence: CASSTGQGYIYEQYF. In nucleotides, the CDR3 is TGTGCCAGCAGCACTGGACAGGGATATATCTACGAGCAGTACTTC.